A selection of T cell receptor beta chains follows, all from one sample in a study of OX40 agonist ivuxolimab in advanced cancers. Here immunoSEQ multiplex PCR was the method, and the copy in TCRdb shows in-frame clones only, minus some. The repertoire holds about 19,000 clones, with about 73% as singletons. The sequencing here drew on CD4+ or CD8+ T cells sorted from blood, taken in a trial of the OX40 agonist ivuxolimab. Source of these receptors: an adult with an advanced solid tumor such as melanoma, head and neck, liver or kidney cancer. The CDR3 runs from the conserved cysteine through the conserved F or W. The D gene is left open where the match is weak. Where a row states a size, it is once, few, many or the class of an expanded clone; other rows omit it.

V,size,D,J,DNA,CDR3
TRBV27,-,-,TRBJ2-7,TGTGCCAGCAGAGGACTTTACTCCTACGAGCAGTACTTC,CASRGLYSYEQYF
TRBV4-2,few,-,TRBJ2-7,TGTGCCAGCAGCCCTCCGGCGGGTACTCCCTACGAGCAGTACTTC,CASSPPAGTPYEQYF
TRBV7-9,-,-,TRBJ2-2,TGTGCCAGCAGCCCCCAGCCAGGGGAGAGCGGGGAGCTGTTTTTT,CASSPQPGESGELFF
TRBV15,-,-,TRBJ2-1,TGTGCCACCAGCAGAGAACTAGGGTCTGGGAATGAGCAGTTCTTC,CATSRELGSGNEQFF
TRBV2,-,-,TRBJ2-1,TGTGCCAGCACTGGGGAGCCCCCAGCGTTCGATGAGCAGTTCTTC,CASTGEPPAFDEQFF
TRBV29-1,few,-,TRBJ1-3,TGCAGCGTTGCCACTTCTGGAAACACCATATATTTT,CSVATSGNTIYF
TRBV7-8,-,-,TRBJ1-2,TGTGCCAGCAGCTTAATAGATGATGGCTACACCTTC,CASSLIDDGYTF
TRBV10-2,-,TRBD2,TRBJ2-7,TGCGCCAGCAGTGCCCCCTTGACTAGCGGTACCTACGAGCAGTACTTC,CASSAPLTSGTYEQYF
TRBV11-2,-,-,TRBJ2-7,TGTGCCAGCAGCTTAAGACTTTACTACGAGCAGTACTTC,CASSLRLYYEQYF
TRBV9,-,-,TRBJ2-5,TGTGCCAGCAGCCCCGAGACGGGGAAAGAGACCCAGTACTTC,CASSPETGKETQYF
TRBV5-1,few,TRBD2,TRBJ2-7,TGCGCCAGCAGCTTGGCCGGCCTGGGAGGGAACGAGCAGTACTTC,CASSLAGLGGNEQYF
TRBV19,-,TRBD1,TRBJ2-1,TGTGCCAGTAGCAGACAGGGGGCAACTTACAATGAGCAGTTCTTC,CASSRQGATYNEQFF
TRBV9,-,TRBD1,TRBJ1-5,TGTGCCAGCAGCGGAGCAGGGGGCGATCAGCCCCAGCATTTT,CASSGAGGDQPQHF
TRBV28,-,-,TRBJ2-7,TGTGCCAGCAGTTTTCCCCAGGAGCAGTACTTC,CASSFPQEQYF
TRBV7-2,-,TRBD2,TRBJ2-7,TGTGCCAGCAGCTCCCGCCCCTCCTCGGGACTAGCGGGCTACTACGAGCAGTACTTC,CASSSRPSSGLAGYYEQYF
TRBV14,-,-,TRBJ2-1,TGTGCCAGCAGCCAAGGTCCAACCTACTGGTACAATGAGCAGTTCTTC,CASSQGPTYWYNEQFF
TRBV27,-,-,TRBJ2-7,TGTGCCAGCAGTTTATCTTCAGGGTCCTACGAGCAGTACTTC,CASSLSSGSYEQYF
TRBV28,-,-,TRBJ1-2,TGTGCCAGCAGTTTAAACTATGGCTACACCTTC,CASSLNYGYTF
TRBV21-1,-,-,TRBJ1-6,TGTGCCCGCCCCGGCGGAGGTTCACCCCTCCACTTT,CARPGGGSPLHF
TRBV14,-,TRBD2,TRBJ2-7,TGTGCCAGCAGCCAAGAACTAGCGAGCACCTACGAGCAGTACTTC,CASSQELASTYEQYF
TRBV13,-,-,TRBJ2-5,TGTGCCAGCAGCTTAGTGAGGACAGAAAAAGAGACCCAGTACTTC,CASSLVRTEKETQYF
TRBV7-6,-,-,TRBJ2-7,TGTGCCAGCAGCTTAGCTACAGCCTACGAGCAGTACTTC,CASSLATAYEQYF
TRBV27,-,-,TRBJ1-2,TGTGCCAGCAGATTAGCGGGGTCCGGTTATGGCTACACCTTC,CASRLAGSGYGYTF
TRBV28,-,-,TRBJ2-7,TGTGCCAGCAGGAGCAGCTACGAGCAGTACTTC,CASRSSYEQYF
TRBV11-2,-,TRBD1,TRBJ2-7,TGTGCCAGCAGCTTCACCGACAGGGGCTCCTACGAGCAGTACTTC,CASSFTDRGSYEQYF
TRBV28,-,-,TRBJ1-1,TGTGCCAGCAGTTTACATAGTATGAACACTGAAGCTTTCTTT,CASSLHSMNTEAFF
TRBV6-1,-,-,TRBJ1-6,TGTGCCAGCAGTGACTTTAAGGGTTCACCCCTCCACTTT,CASSDFKGSPLHF
TRBV5-6,-,-,TRBJ2-2,TGTGCCAGCAGCTTGGAAGCCGGGACACTTTACACCGGGGAGCTGTTTTTT,CASSLEAGTLYTGELFF